The clone carrying this TCR beta chain was detected only a few times. Its antigen is unknown. Clones were sequenced by immunoSEQ multiplex PCR, and TCRdb holds only the in-frame ones, with some missing. The table lists roughly 120,000 clones, about 91% of them singletons. The germline gives CDR1 SGDLS, CDR2 YYNGEE. This CDR3 has 14 amino acids. Trimming at V came to 3 bases and at J to 7 bases, leaving 8 bases not matched to a gene. The sample comes from a study of T cell responses to AZD1222 COVID-19 vaccine. Study summary: Pooling covered second doses at about 4 or about 12 weeks.

The study, taken as a whole, reports: It was only after the peak T cell response that any repertoires were sampled. Females made up more of the donors, who were largely white British, and clonal diversity may have come out too low.

The sequence came from an adult in good health. The rearrangement joins TRBV9 to TRBJ1-2, with 8 bases that match TRBD1. The sample was peripheral blood, taken on day 0 of AZD1222 vaccination. The CDR3 nucleotides read TGTGCCAGCAGCGAGGGGGGACAGGCCCGTGGCTACACCTTC. Translating gives CASSEGGQARGYTF.